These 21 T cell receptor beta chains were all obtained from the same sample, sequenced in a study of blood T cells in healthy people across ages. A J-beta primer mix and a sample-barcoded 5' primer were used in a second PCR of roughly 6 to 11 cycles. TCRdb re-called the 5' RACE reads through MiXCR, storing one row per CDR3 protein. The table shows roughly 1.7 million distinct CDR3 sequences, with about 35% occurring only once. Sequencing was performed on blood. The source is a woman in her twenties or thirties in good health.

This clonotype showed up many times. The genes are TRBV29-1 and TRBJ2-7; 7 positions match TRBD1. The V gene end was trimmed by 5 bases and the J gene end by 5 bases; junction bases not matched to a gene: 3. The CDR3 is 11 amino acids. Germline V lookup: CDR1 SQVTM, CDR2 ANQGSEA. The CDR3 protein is CSVSTGDEQYF. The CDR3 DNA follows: TGCAGCGTTTCCACAGGGGACGAGCAGTACTTC.

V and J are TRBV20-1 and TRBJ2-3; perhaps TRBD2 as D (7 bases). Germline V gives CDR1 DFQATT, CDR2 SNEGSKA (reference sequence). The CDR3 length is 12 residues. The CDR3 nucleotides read TGCGGTGGGAGGGGGAAAACAGATACGCAGTATTTT. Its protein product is CGGRGKTDTQYF.

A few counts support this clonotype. The CDR3 reads CASSWRLAGITSTDTQYF. Here the CDR3 DNA reads TGTGCCAGCAGCTGGAGACTAGCGGGGATAACTAGCACAGATACGCAGTATTTT. This chain connects TRBV7-8 to TRBJ2-3; 11 bases are shared with TRBD2. This CDR3 is 18 amino acids long. Germline V gene sequence: CDR1 SGHVS, CDR2 FQNEAQ. V lost 4 bases to trimming and J lost 0 bases; unmatched junction nucleotides: 9.

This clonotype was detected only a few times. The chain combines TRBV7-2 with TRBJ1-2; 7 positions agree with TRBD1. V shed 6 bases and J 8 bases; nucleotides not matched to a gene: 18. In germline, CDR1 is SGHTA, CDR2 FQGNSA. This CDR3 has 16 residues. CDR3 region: CASRPQGFSFSGGYTF. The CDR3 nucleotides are TGTGCCAGCAGACCACAGGGGTTTTCTTTCAGTGGGGGCTACACCTTC.

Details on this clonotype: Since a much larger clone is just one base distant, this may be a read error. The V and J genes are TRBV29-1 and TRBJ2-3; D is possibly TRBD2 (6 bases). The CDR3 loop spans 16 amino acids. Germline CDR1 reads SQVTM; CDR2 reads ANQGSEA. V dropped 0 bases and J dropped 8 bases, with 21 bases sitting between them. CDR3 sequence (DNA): TGCAGCGTTGAAGAAGATACTGATCGGGAGTGGGTTACGCAGTATTTT. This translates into CSVEEDTDREWVTQYF.

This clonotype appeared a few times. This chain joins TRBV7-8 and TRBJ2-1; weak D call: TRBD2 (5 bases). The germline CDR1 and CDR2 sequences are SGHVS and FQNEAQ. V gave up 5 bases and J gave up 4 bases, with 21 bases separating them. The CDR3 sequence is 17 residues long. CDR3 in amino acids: CASSGGVGNPKYNEQFF. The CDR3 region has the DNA TGTGCCAGCAGCGGAGGAGTGGGGAACCCTAAGTACAATGAGCAGTTCTTC.

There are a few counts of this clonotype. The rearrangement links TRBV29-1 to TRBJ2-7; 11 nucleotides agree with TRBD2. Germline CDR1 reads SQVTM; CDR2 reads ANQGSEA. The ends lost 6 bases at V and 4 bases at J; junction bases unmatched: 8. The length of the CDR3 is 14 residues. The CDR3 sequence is CSVTPGLAAYEQYF. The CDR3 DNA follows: TGCAGCGTAACGCCGGGACTAGCGGCATACGAGCAGTACTTC.

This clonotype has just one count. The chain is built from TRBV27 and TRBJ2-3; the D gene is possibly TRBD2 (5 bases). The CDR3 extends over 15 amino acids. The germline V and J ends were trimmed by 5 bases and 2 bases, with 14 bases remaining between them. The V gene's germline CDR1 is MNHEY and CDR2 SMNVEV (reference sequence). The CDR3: CASSRDYLSTDTQYF. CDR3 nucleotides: TGTGCCAGCAGTAGAGACTACCTCTCCACAGATACGCAGTATTTT.

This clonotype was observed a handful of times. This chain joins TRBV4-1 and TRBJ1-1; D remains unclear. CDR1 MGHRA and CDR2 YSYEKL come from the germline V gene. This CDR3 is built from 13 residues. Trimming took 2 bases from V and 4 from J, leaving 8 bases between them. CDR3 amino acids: CASSQWEGTEAFF. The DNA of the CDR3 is TGCGCCAGCAGCCAATGGGAGGGCACTGAAGCTTTCTTT.

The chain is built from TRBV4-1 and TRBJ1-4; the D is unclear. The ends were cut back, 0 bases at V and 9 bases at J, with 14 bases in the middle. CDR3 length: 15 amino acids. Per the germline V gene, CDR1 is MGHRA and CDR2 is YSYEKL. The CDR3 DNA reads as TGCGCCAGCAGCCAAGAGGACGGAGCCCACAAAAAACTGTTTTTT. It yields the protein CASSQEDGAHKKLFF.

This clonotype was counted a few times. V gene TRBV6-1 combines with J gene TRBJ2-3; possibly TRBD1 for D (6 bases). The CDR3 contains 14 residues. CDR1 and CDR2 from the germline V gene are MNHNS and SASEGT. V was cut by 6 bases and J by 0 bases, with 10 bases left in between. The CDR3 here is CASSADRSTDTQYF. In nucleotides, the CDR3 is TGTGCCAGCAGCGCGGACAGAAGCACAGATACGCAGTATTTT.

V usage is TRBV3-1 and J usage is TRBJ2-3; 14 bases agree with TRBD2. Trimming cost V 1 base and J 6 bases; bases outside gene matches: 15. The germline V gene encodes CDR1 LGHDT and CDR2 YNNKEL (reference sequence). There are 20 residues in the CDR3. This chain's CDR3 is CASSQVRFRGTSGSLDTQYF. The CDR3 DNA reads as TGTGCCAGCAGCCAAGTAAGGTTTAGAGGGACTAGCGGGAGCCTGGATACGCAGTATTTT.

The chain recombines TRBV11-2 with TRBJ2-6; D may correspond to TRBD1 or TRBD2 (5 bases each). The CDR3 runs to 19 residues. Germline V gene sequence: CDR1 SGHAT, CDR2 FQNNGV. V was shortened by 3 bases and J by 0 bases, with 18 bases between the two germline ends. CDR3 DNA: TGTGCCAGCAGCTTTAGCCGCCGGGGCGGTAACTCTGGGGCCAACGTCCTGACTTTC. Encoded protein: CASSFSRRGGNSGANVLTF.

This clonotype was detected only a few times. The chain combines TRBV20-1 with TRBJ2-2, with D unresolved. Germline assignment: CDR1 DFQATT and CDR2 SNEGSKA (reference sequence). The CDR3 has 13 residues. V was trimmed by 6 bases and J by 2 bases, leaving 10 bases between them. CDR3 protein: CSALSTNTGELFF. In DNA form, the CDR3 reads TGCAGTGCCTTATCCACCAACACCGGGGAGCTGTTTTTT.

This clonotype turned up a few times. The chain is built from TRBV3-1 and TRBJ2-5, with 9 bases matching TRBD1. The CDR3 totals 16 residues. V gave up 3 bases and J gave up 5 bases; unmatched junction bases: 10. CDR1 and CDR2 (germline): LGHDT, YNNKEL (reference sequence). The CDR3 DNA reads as TGTGCCAGCAGCCACCTCGGAGACAGGGGGTGGGAGACCCAGTACTTC. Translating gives CASSHLGDRGWETQYF.

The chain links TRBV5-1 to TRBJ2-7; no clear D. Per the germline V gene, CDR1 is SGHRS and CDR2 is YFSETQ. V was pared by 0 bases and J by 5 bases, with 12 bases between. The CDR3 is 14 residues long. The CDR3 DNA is TGCGCCAGCAGCTTGGGATACGGAACGGACGAGCAGTACTTC. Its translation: CASSLGYGTDEQYF. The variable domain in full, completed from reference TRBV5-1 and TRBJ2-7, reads KAGVTQTPRYLIKTRGQQVTLSCSPISGHRSVSWYQQTPGQGLQFLFEYFSETQRNKGNFPGRFSGRQFSNSRSEMNVSTLELGDSALYLCASSLGYGTDEQYFGPGTRLTVT.

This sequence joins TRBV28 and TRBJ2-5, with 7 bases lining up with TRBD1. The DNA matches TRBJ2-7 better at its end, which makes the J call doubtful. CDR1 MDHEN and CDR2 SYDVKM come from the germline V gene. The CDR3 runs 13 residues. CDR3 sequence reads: CASRHRGSSEQYF. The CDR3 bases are TGTGCCAGCAGGCACAGGGGATCTAGCGAGCAGTACTTC.

The CDR3 DNA reads as TGTGCCAGCAGTGAGACTAGGGCCACCCAGTACTTC. Translation gives CASSETRATQYF. The J gene is TRBJ2-5, the V gene TRBV2, with D maybe TRBD2 (6 bases). Trimming stripped 3 bases from V and 8 bases from J, with 10 bases between. Germline V gene data show CDR1 as SNHLY and CDR2 as FYNNEI. This CDR3 contains 12 residues.

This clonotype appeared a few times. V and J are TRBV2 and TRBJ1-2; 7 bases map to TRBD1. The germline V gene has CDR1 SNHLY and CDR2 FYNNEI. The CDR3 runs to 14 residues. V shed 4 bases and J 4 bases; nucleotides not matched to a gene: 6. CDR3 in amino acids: CASSGVGGSYGYTF. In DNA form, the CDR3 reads TGTGCCAGCAGTGGGGTAGGGGGCTCCTATGGCTACACCTTC.

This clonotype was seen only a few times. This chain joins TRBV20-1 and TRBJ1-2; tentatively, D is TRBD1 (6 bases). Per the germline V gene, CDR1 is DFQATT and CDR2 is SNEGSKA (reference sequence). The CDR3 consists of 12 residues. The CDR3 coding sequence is TGCCTCCTCCTGGCAGGGGTCTATGGCTACACCTTC. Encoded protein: CLLLAGVYGYTF.

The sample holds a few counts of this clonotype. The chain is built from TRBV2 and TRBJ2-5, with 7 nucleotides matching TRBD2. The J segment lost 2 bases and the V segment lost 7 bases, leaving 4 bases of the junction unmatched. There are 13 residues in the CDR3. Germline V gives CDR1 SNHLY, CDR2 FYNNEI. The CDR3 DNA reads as TGTGCCAGCAAGAGCGGGATTCAAGAGACCCAGTACTTC. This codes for CASKSGIQETQYF.